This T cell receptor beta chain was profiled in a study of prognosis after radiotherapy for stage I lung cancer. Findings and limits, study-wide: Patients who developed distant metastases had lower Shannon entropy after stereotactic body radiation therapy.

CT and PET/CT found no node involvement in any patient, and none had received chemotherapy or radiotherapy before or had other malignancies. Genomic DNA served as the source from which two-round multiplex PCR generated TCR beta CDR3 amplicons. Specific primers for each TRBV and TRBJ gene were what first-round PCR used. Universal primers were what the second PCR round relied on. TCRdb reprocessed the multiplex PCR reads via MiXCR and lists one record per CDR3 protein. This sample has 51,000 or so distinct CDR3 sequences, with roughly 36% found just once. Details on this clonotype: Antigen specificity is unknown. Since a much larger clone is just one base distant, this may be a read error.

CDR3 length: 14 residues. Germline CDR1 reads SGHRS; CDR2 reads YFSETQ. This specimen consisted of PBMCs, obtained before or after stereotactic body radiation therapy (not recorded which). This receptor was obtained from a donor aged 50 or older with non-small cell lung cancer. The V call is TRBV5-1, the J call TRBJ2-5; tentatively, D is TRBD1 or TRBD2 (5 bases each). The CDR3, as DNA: TGCGCCAGCAGCACGGGGACCCGTCAAGATACCCAGTACTTC. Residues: CASSTGTRQDTQYF. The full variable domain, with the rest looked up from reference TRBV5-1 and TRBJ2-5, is KAGVTQTPRYLIKTRGQQVTLSCSPISGHRSVSWYQQTPGQGLQFLFEYFSETQRNKGNFPGRFSGRQFSNSRSEMNVSTLELGDSALYLCASSTGTRQDTQYFGPGTRLLVL.